This T cell receptor (delta chain) was captured in a study of gamma-delta T cells after stem cell transplantation. Per germline, CDR1 GEAIGNYY and CDR2 EKD. The CDR3 runs to 16 residues. The junction had 8 bases not matched to a gene; V was cut back by 0 bases and J by 6 bases. For this clone: This DNA's translation differs at residue 12 from TCRdb's protein, which comes from a much larger clone; a read error is likely, and the protein shown is translated from the DNA.

TCRdb reran clone calling via CATT on the RT-PCR reads. Of 15,000 to 18,000 delta-chain clones in the sample, about 8.6% were seen once. The sequenced material came from gamma-delta T cells. The TCR sequence derives from a human donor. It is not recorded whose cells these are; they may come from a transplant donor. V and J are TRDV2 and TRDJ1; 11 positions match TRDD3. CDR3 sequence (DNA): TGTGCCTGTGACACCGTCGGGCTGGGGGATACCTATAAACTCATCTTT. Amino acid sequence: CACDTVGLGDTYKLIF.